This is a list of T cell receptor beta chains from one sample in a study of blood T cells in healthy people across ages. MiXCR was run by TCRdb on the 5' RACE reads, yielding one entry per CDR3 protein. The sample consists of around 400,000 distinct CDR3 sequences, approximately 51% of them appearing once. Sequencing input: blood. These receptors came from a man in his sixties in good health. The CDR3 runs from the conserved cysteine through the conserved F or W.

CASSRGLAGVDEQYF TRBV7-3 15
CSGLRDREDNEQFF TRBV29-1 14
CASRKKAGTSFNGGESYEQYF TRBV5-1 21
CASSQPGTSGVGGQFF TRBV4-2 16
CATSREVATNEKLFF TRBV15 15
CATSRDGASSYEQYF TRBV15 15
CASSFATGGSSHNEQFF TRBV11-1 17
CASDGVPYGYTF TRBV6-2/TRBV6-3 12
CASKGGTDTQYF TRBV6-5 12
CSVDSSGYTDTQYF TRBV29-1 14
CASSTGQNNSPLHF TRBV5-1 14
CASSQDPSGSFNEQFF TRBV14 16
CASKQGKNGYTF TRBV28 12
CASSQERALGAEAFF TRBV14 15
CASSPPRQGPYEQYF TRBV12-3/TRBV12-4 15
CASMRTSGVEETQYF TRBV12-3/TRBV12-4 15
CASSLASGGLKQETQYF TRBV6-2/TRBV6-3 17
CASSSPRNNSPLHF TRBV6-2/TRBV6-3 14
CASKASPGTSYNEQFF TRBV6-5 16
CASSLDRSYNEQFF TRBV6-1 14
CASSQDAGANYGYTF TRBV3-1 15
CASTYGTGYEKLFF TRBV6-1 14
CASRGTGNYGYTF TRBV6-5 13
CASSLAAGLRAGGREQYF TRBV5-1 18
CSASLTSGYYEQYF TRBV20-1 14
CASSLRGGASGANVLTF TRBV12-3/TRBV12-4 17
CATSGPRGGENIQYF TRBV15 15
CASSSWTSGFYEQYF TRBV11-1 15
CAWSPQYGYTF TRBV30 11
CASSALRPGGYGYTF TRBV9 15
CASSSTEANYGYTF TRBV5-1 14